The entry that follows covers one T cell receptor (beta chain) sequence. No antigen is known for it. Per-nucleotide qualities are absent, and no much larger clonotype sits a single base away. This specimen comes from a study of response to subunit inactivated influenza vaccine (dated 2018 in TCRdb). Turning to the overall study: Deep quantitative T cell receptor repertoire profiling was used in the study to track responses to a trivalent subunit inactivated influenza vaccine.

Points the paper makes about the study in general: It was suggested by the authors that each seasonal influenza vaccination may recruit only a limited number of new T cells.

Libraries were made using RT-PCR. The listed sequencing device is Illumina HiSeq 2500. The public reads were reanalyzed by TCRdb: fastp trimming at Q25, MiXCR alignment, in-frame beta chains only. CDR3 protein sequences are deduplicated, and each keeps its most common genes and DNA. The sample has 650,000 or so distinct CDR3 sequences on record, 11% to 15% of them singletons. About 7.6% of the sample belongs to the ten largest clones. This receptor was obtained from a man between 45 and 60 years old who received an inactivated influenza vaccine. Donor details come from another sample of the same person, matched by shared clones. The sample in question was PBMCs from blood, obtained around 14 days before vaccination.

In nucleotides, the sequence is TGTGCCAGCAGCTATACAGGGGGCGTAAGCTACGAGCAGTACTTC. It translates to CASSYTGGVSYEQYF. The rearranged segments are TRBV2 and TRBJ2-7; 9 nucleotides in the junction match TRBD1. Inclusive of the bounding cysteine and phenylalanine, the CDR3 is 15 residues long. Just CDR3 DNA is preserved here, 45 bases in frame from base 1. The germline V gene yields SNHLY for CDR1 and FYNNEI for CDR2. From V the trimming removes 6 bases and from J it removes 3 bases, while the gene matches leave 9 bases of the junction unaccounted for.